This TCR beta chain was sequenced in a study of shared clonotypes between healthy human individuals. Overall study findings and caveats: About 5% of naive CD4 clonotypes were common to a handful of donors.

The V gene's germline CDR1 is SGHRS and CDR2 YFSETQ. V lost 0 bases and J lost 7, with 14 bases in between. The CDR3 runs to 15 residues. Donation came from healthy HIV-negative adults that had no recent acute infections or vaccinations. Sorted subsets were amplified in replicate PCRs using 200 to 250 ng DNA, about 30,000 T cell genomes. In the authors' workflow: Filtering differed, since immunoSEQ gave only junction sequences and no quality scores. Method: immunoSEQ multiplex PCR; TCRdb's copy keeps in-frame clones and lacks some. The V and J calls and the clone size are those of that table, but D and trimming were determined from the DNA. The sample has roughly 110,000 clones; 68% are singletons. Worth noting for this clone: The antigen remains undetermined.

The chain employs TRBV5-1 and TRBJ1-5; D not certain. The sample comprised memory CD8+ T cells sorted from blood. Subset meaning: CD45RO+ cells pooled with CCR7-negative TemRA cells. The receptor was derived from a woman between 25 and 40 years old in good health. CDR3 residues: CASSLGPGTGQPQHF. CDR3 coding DNA: TGCGCCAGCAGCTTGGGGCCGGGAACGGGCCAGCCCCAGCATTTT.